The rows below give T cell receptor beta chains drawn from one sample of a study of tumor and adjacent non-tumor tissue in lung cancer. TCRdb re-derived calls from the multiplex PCR reads in MiXCR, one entry per CDR3 protein. The sample holds approximately 47,000 distinct CDR3 sequences, around 64% seen once. Specimen: distant non-tumor lung tissue. The receptors originated from a woman aged 70-85 years with non-small cell lung cancer. Both conserved end residues are part of each CDR3. D genes are given only for firm matches. Part of the rows lack a size; the others show once, few, many or a class for expanded clones.

D: .; V: TRBV29-1; J: TRBJ2-3; size: medium-sized; DNA: TGCAGCGGTGGGGGCCCAGGATCCCCGTACACAGATACGCAGTATTTT; CDR3: CSGGGPGSPYTDTQYF
D: .; V: TRBV4-1; J: TRBJ1-1; size: few; DNA: TGCGCTAGCAGCCACCGGACAGAGAATACTGAAACTTTCTTT; CDR3: CASSHRTENTETFF
D: TRBD1; V: TRBV5-1; J: TRBJ2-7; size: .; DNA: TGCGCCAGCAGCGACCGGACAGGGCTCGGGGACTGCGCTTATCTGGAGCAGTACTTC; CDR3: CASSDRTGLGDCAYLEQYF
D: .; V: TRBV5-5; J: TRBJ2-2; size: .; DNA: TGTGCCAGCAGTTTGGCCAAATGGGCAGCCACCTGGGAACTGTTTTTT; CDR3: CASSLAKWAATWELFF
D: .; V: TRBV4-1; J: TRBJ1-5; size: .; DNA: TGCGCCAGCAGCCAAGATCTGACAGGTCAGATTCAACATTTT; CDR3: CASSQDLTGQIQHF
D: TRBD2; V: TRBV6-6; J: TRBJ2-1; size: many; DNA: TGTGCCAGCACCCCGGGACTAGCGGGAGGGTCTCAAGTATATGAGCAGTTCTTC; CDR3: CASTPGLAGGSQVYEQFF
D: TRBD1; V: TRBV18; J: TRBJ2-4; size: .; DNA: TGTGCCAGCCACCGGGACAGGGGGCTATCCAAAAACATTCAGTACTTC; CDR3: CASHRDRGLSKNIQYF
D: TRBD2; V: TRBV20-1; J: TRBJ2-3; size: once; DNA: TGCAGTGCTAGAGATCAGCGGGAGGCTGGGGATACGCAGTGTTTT; CDR3: CSARDQREAGDTQCF
D: .; V: TRBV4-1; J: TRBJ1-6; size: .; DNA: TGCGCCGGCAGCCATAGGAAAGAAAATTCACCCCTCCACTTT; CDR3: CAGSHRKENSPLHF
D: TRBD2; V: TRBV6-5; J: TRBJ2-3; size: few; DNA: TGTGCCAGCAGTTTCCGACGGGACGGGAGGAACACAGATACGCAGTATTTT; CDR3: CASSFRRDGRNTDTQYF
D: .; V: TRBV20-1; J: TRBJ2-5; size: .; DNA: TGCAGTGCCAATACCACGGGGGAAAGTTGGGAGACCCAGTACTTC; CDR3: CSANTTGESWETQYF
D: .; V: TRBV14; J: TRBJ1-6; size: .; DNA: TGTGCCAGCAGCCGAATCCCTGATAATTCACCCCTCCACTTT; CDR3: CASSRIPDNSPLHF
D: .; V: TRBV12-5; J: TRBJ2-5; size: .; DNA: TGTGCTAGTGGTTCCGGGACTGGGGCGTTAGAGACCCAGTGCTTC; CDR3: CASGSGTGALETQCF
D: .; V: TRBV30; J: TRBJ2-1; size: .; DNA: TGTGCCTGGGCTTCCTGCTCTCGGGGACGGGAGTTCTTC; CDR3: CAWASCSRGREFF
D: TRBD1; V: TRBV6-5; J: TRBJ1-2; size: .; DNA: TGTGCCAGCAGCGCGACAGGGCACTTCTATGGCTGCACCTTC; CDR3: CASSATGHFYGCTF
D: .; V: TRBV28; J: TRBJ1-1; size: few; DNA: TGTGCCAGCCCACCCGGGACGTACATGAACACTGAAGCTTTCTTT; CDR3: CASPPGTYMNTEAFF
D: TRBD2; V: TRBV27; J: TRBJ2-7; size: .; DNA: TGTGCCAGCAGTTCCGGGACTAGCGGGAGGTTGGGCGGGGGGCAGTACTTC; CDR3: CASSSGTSGRLGGGQYF
D: TRBD2; V: TRBV29-1; J: TRBJ2-2; size: many; DNA: TGCAGCGTTGGACTAGCGGGAGGCGCGAACACCGGGGAGCTGTTTTTT; CDR3: CSVGLAGGANTGELFF
D: TRBD2; V: TRBV2; J: TRBJ2-1; size: .; DNA: TGTGCCAGCAGACACCTGCTAGCGGGAGGGTCCGGTGAGCAGTTCTTC; CDR3: CASRHLLAGGSGEQFF
D: .; V: TRBV20-1; J: TRBJ1-5; size: many; DNA: TGCAGTGCTAGCACAATATTCAGCAATCAGCCCCAGCATTTT; CDR3: CSASTIFSNQPQHF
D: .; V: TRBV29-1; J: TRBJ2-7; size: .; DNA: TGCAGCGTTAGGGCTAGTGTCTCCTACGAGCAGTACTTC; CDR3: CSVRASVSYEQYF
D: TRBD2; V: TRBV6-5; J: TRBJ2-1; size: .; DNA: TGTGCCAGCGCGACCGGGAGGCTCGACAATGAGCAGTTATTC; CDR3: CASATGRLDNEQLF
D: TRBD1; V: TRBV10-1; J: TRBJ2-1; size: .; DNA: TGCGCCAGTAGTTCGGGACAGAACAGTGAGCAGTTCTTC; CDR3: CASSSGQNSEQFF
D: .; V: TRBV10-2; J: TRBJ2-1; size: many; DNA: TGCGCCAGCAGTGAGACTAGCTACAATGAGCAGCTCTTC; CDR3: CASSETSYNEQLF
D: .; V: TRBV7-9; J: TRBJ2-2; size: many; DNA: TGTGCCAGCAGCTCGCCCAGGACGGACGCCACCGGGGAGCTGTTTTTT; CDR3: CASSSPRTDATGELFF
D: .; V: TRBV6-1; J: TRBJ2-1; size: .; DNA: TGTGCCTGCATGGGTACACTCAACAATGAGCAGTTCTTC; CDR3: CACMGTLNNEQFF
D: TRBD2; V: TRBV6-2/TRBV6-3; J: TRBJ2-1; size: .; DNA: TGTGTCTGCAGTTATACTAGGGCGGGAGGCCCCCACAATGAGCAGTTCTTC; CDR3: CVCSYTRAGGPHNEQFF
D: TRBD2; V: TRBV12-3/TRBV12-4; J: TRBJ2-1; size: .; DNA: TGTGCCAGCAGTCCCAGGACTAGCGGGTACAATGAGCACTTCTTC; CDR3: CASSPRTSGYNEHFF
D: .; V: TRBV4-1; J: TRBJ1-6; size: .; DNA: TGCGCCAGCAGCCGAGCCCGGCACAGGATGTCACCCCTCCACTTT; CDR3: CASSRARHRMSPLHF
D: .; V: TRBV29-1; J: TRBJ2-5; size: .; DNA: TGCAGCGTTAATAAAACTCCCGAAGAGACACAGTACTTC; CDR3: CSVNKTPEETQYF
D: TRBD2; V: TRBV4-2; J: TRBJ2-1; size: medium-sized; DNA: TGTGCCAGCAGCCGGGGACTAGCGGGAGAGCCCCAGTTCTTC; CDR3: CASSRGLAGEPQFF
D: TRBD2; V: TRBV29-1; J: TRBJ2-2; size: .; DNA: TGCGGCGTTGAAGATCTTAGCGGGAGGTCCGGCGGGGAGCTGTTTTTT; CDR3: CGVEDLSGRSGGELFF
D: .; V: TRBV5-5; J: TRBJ2-2; size: .; DNA: TGTGCCAGTAGCTTGACCAAATGGGCAGCCACCGGGGAGCTATTTTTT; CDR3: CASSLTKWAATGELFF
D: TRBD1; V: TRBV29-1; J: TRBJ2-7; size: .; DNA: TGCAGCATGGCCAGGACAGGGGGCGGCGAGCGGTACTTC; CDR3: CSMARTGGGERYF
D: .; V: TRBV28; J: TRBJ2-7; size: .; DNA: TGTGCCAGGAGAAACAGGGTTACCTACGAGCAGTACTTC; CDR3: CARRNRVTYEQYF
D: TRBD1; V: TRBV29-1; J: TRBJ2-1; size: once; DNA: TGCTGCGGATCCGGGACAGGGGGATATGGTGAGCAATTCTTC; CDR3: CCGSGTGGYGEQFF
D: .; V: TRBV30; J: TRBJ1-5; size: many; DNA: TGTGCCTGGAGTCGTGACAGCAATCAGCCCCAGCATTTT; CDR3: CAWSRDSNQPQHF
D: TRBD1; V: TRBV5-4; J: TRBJ2-2; size: many; DNA: TGTGCCAGCAGATTCAGACAGGGTGAGGCCACCGGGGAGCTGTTTTTT; CDR3: CASRFRQGEATGELFF
D: .; V: TRBV28; J: TRBJ2-7; size: few; DNA: TGTGCCAGCAGTCTATCCACTAGCATCTACGAGCAGTACTTC; CDR3: CASSLSTSIYEQYF
D: .; V: TRBV6-1; J: TRBJ2-7; size: many; DNA: TGTGCCAGCAGGAATTACGAGCAGTACTTC; CDR3: CASRNYEQYF
D: TRBD2; V: TRBV10-1; J: TRBJ2-2; size: .; DNA: TGCGCCAACAGAGAACTAGCGGGAGTCGACACCGGGGAGCTGTTTTTT; CDR3: CANRELAGVDTGELFF
D: TRBD2; V: TRBV30; J: TRBJ2-4; size: many; DNA: TGTGCCTGGGCCGTAGCGGGAGGCCGGGGCATTCAGTACTTC; CDR3: CAWAVAGGRGIQYF
D: TRBD2; V: TRBV6-6; J: TRBJ2-7; size: .; DNA: TGTGCCAGCAGTACCAAATTAGCGGGGTGGTATGAGCAGTACTTC; CDR3: CASSTKLAGWYEQYF
D: TRBD1; V: TRBV29-1; J: TRBJ1-4; size: once; DNA: TGCAGGGTCGGACAGGGGGGGACTTTTGAAAAACTGTTTTTT; CDR3: CRVGQGGTFEKLFF
D: .; V: TRBV7-9; J: TRBJ2-7; size: .; DNA: TGTGCCAGCAGCTTAGAACAGGGTGCATGGGAGCAGTACTTC; CDR3: CASSLEQGAWEQYF
D: TRBD1; V: TRBV12-3/TRBV12-4; J: TRBJ2-4; size: once; DNA: TGTGCCGGCAGTCTACAGGGGGCAAAAAACATTCAGTACTTC; CDR3: CAGSLQGAKNIQYF
D: .; V: TRBV19; J: TRBJ1-1; size: .; DNA: TGTGCCAGTAGTATCGGGCAGGTGGGCACTGAAGCTTTCTTT; CDR3: CASSIGQVGTEAFF
D: TRBD2; V: TRBV10-1; J: TRBJ2-3; size: once; DNA: TGCGCCAACAGTGACCTGGCTAGCGGGAGTAGCATAGATACGCAGTATTTT; CDR3: CANSDLASGSSIDTQYF
D: .; V: TRBV6-5; J: TRBJ1-1; size: few; DNA: TGTGCCAGCAGTTACTCCGTTAACACTGAAACTCTCTTT; CDR3: CASSYSVNTETLF
D: TRBD2; V: TRBV29-1; J: TRBJ2-1; size: .; DNA: TGCAACGTTGAAGCCGCGACGGGGGGGGGGTATGGACAGTTCTTC; CDR3: CNVEAATGGGYGQFF
D: .; V: TRBV28; J: TRBJ1-1; size: .; DNA: TGTGCCAGCAGCTTTACAGGGTTCAACTTCCTTGGGAACACTGAAGTCTTCTTT; CDR3: CASSFTGFNFLGNTEVFF
D: .; V: TRBV28; J: TRBJ1-5; size: many; DNA: TGTGCCAGCAGTTTAAGTTCTCCGAATCAGCCCCAGCATTTT; CDR3: CASSLSSPNQPQHF
D: .; V: TRBV6-5; J: TRBJ2-3; size: .; DNA: TGTGCCAGCAAAAAAACGGAACTAGTGGGAGGTCGGGGGATCACAGATACGCAGTATTTT; CDR3: CASKKTELVGGRGITDTQYF
D: TRBD2; V: TRBV28; J: TRBJ2-5; size: .; DNA: TGTGCCAGCAGAACACGGGGGGACTACCTTTCCGAGACCCAGTACTTC; CDR3: CASRTRGDYLSETQYF
D: .; V: TRBV7-9; J: TRBJ2-7; size: many; DNA: TGTGCCAGCAGTCATCCGGGTGGCGAGCAGTACTTC; CDR3: CASSHPGGEQYF
D: TRBD1; V: TRBV29-1; J: TRBJ2-7; size: .; DNA: TGCAGCGTTGACACTGGGACAGGGGGCAACGAGCAGTACTTC; CDR3: CSVDTGTGGNEQYF
D: TRBD2; V: TRBV14; J: TRBJ2-7; size: .; DNA: TGTACCAGCAGCCAAATCGAAGCGGGAGACCCGCCCTACGAGCAGTACTTC; CDR3: CTSSQIEAGDPPYEQYF
D: .; V: TRBV6-1; J: TRBJ1-6; size: .; DNA: TGTGCCAGCAATACCCGGGAGTCAAGAAATTCACCCCTCTACTTT; CDR3: CASNTRESRNSPLYF